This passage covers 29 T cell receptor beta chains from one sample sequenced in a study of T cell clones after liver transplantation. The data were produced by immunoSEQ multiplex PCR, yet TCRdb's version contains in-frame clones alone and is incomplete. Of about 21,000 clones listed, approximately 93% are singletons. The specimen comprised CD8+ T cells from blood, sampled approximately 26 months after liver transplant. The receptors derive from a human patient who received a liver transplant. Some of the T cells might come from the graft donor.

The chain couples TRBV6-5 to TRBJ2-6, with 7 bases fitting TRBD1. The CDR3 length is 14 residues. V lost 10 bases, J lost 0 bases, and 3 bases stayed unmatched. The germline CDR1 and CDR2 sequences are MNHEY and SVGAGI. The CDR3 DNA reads TGTGCCACTACAGGGGACTCTGGGGCCAACGTCCTGACTTTC. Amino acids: CATTGDSGANVLTF.

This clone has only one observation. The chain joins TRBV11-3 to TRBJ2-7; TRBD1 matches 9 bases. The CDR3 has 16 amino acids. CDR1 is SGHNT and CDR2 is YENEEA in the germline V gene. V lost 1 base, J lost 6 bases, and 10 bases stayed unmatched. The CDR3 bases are TGTGCCAGCAGCTTAGGTACCGGGACAGGGAAGTTCGAGCAGTACTTC. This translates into CASSLGTGTGKFEQYF.

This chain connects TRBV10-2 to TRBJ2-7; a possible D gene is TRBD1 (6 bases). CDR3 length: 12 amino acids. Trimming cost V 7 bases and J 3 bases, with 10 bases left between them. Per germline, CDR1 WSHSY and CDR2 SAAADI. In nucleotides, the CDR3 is TGCGCCAGCACAGGGGCCCACTACGAGCAGTACTTC. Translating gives CASTGAHYEQYF.

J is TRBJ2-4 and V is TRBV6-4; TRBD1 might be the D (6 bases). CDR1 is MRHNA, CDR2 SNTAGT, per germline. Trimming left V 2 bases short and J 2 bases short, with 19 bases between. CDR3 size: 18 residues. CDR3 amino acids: CASSDPPSSRGSKNIQYF. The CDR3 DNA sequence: TGTGCCAGCAGTGACCCGCCCTCGTCTAGGGGGTCCAAAAACATTCAGTACTTC.

This CDR3 reads CASSLGSRWEVRQETQYF. DNA for the CDR3: TGTGCCAGCAGCTTGGGGTCCAGATGGGAGGTCAGGCAAGAGACCCAGTACTTC. The chain is built from TRBV5-4 and TRBJ2-5; perhaps TRBD2 as D (6 bases). CDR1 and CDR2 from the germline V gene are SGHNT and YYREEE (reference sequence). V lost 0 bases to trimming and J lost 2 bases, with 20 bases between them. The CDR3 is 18 amino acids. The whole variable domain, filled in from reference TRBV5-4 and TRBJ2-5, reads ETGVTQSPTHLIKTRGQQVTLRCSSQSGHNTVSWYQQALGQGPQFIFQYYREEENGRGNFPPRFSGLQFPNYSSELNVNALELDDSALYLCASSLGSRWEVRQETQYFGPGTRLLVL.

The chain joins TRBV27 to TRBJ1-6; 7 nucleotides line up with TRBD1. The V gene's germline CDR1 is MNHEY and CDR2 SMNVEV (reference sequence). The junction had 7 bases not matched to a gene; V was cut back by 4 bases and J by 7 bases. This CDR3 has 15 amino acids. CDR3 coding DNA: TGTGCCAGCAGTTACCTGACAGGGAGAAATTCACCCCTCCACTTT. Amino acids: CASSYLTGRNSPLHF.

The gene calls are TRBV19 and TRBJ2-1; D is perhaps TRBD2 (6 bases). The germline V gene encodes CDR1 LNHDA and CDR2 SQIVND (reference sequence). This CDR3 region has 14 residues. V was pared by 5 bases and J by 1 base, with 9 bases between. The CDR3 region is CASSFGGSYNEQFF. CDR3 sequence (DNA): TGTGCCAGTAGTTTTGGGGGGTCCTACAATGAGCAGTTCTTC.

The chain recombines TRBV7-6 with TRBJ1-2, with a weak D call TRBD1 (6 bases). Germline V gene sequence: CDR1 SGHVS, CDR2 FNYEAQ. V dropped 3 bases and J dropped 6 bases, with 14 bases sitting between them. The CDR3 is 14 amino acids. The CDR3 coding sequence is TGTGCCAGCAGCTTTGACGGGGGGCTCGATGGCTACACCTTC. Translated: CASSFDGGLDGYTF. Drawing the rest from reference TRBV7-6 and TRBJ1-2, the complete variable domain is GAGVSQSPRYKVTKRGQDVALRCDPISGHVSLYWYRQALGQGPEFLTYFNYEAQQDKSGLPNDRFSAERPEGSISTLTIQRTEQRDSAMYRCASSFDGGLDGYTFGSGTRLTVV.

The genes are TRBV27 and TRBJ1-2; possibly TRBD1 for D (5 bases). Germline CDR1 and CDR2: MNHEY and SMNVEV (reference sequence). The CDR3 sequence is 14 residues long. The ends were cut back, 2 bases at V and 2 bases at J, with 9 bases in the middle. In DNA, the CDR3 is TGTGCCAGCAGTTTAACGGGGACCAACTATGGCTACACCTTC. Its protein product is CASSLTGTNYGYTF.

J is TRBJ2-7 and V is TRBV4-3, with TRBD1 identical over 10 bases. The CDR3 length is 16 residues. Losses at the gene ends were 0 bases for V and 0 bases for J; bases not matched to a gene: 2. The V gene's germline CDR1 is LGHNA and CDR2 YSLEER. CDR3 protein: CASSQDWTGGSYEQYF. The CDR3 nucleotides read TGCGCCAGCAGCCAAGATTGGACAGGGGGCTCCTACGAGCAGTACTTC.

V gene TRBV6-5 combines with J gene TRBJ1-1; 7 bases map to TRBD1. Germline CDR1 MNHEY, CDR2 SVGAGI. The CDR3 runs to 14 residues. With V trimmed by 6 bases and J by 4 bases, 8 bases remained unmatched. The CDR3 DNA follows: TGTGCCAGCAGCCTCGACAGGGTGGGCACTGAAGCTTTCTTT. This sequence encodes CASSLDRVGTEAFF.

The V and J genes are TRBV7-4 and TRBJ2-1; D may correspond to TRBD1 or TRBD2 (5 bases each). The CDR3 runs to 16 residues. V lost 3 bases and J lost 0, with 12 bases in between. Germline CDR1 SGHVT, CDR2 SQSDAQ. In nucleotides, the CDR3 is TGTGCCAGCAGCTTGAGCGCAGGGAGCTCCTACAATGAGCAGTTCTTC. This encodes CASSLSAGSSYNEQFF.

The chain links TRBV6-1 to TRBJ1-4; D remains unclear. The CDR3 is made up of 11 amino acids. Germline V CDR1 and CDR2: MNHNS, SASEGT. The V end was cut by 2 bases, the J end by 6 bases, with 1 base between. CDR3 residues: CASSEYEKLFF. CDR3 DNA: TGTGCCAGCAGTGAATATGAAAAACTGTTTTTT.

In nucleotides, the CDR3 is TGTGCCAGCAGCTTATCTGGGACTGAAGCTTTCTTT. Its translation is CASSLSGTEAFF. J is TRBJ1-1 and V is TRBV11-2, with no clear D. This CDR3 has 12 residues. The V and J ends lost 2 bases and 5 bases respectively, with 6 bases between them. Germline CDR1 is SGHAT and CDR2 is FQNNGV. Supplemented by reference TRBV11-2 and TRBJ1-1, the full variable domain reads EAGVAQSPRYKIIEKRQSVAFWCNPISGHATLYWYQQILGQGPKLLIQFQNNGVVDDSQLPKDRFSAERLKGVDSTLKIQPAKLEDSAVYLCASSLSGTEAFFGQGTRLTVV.

CDR3 sequence reads: CASSVAGRGLETQYF. CDR3 sequence (DNA): TGTGCCAGCAGCGTCGCAGGGAGGGGTTTGGAGACCCAGTACTTC. V usage is TRBV9 and J usage is TRBJ2-5; TRBD2 aligns across 7 bases. The V gene end was trimmed by 2 bases and the J gene end by 5 bases; junction bases not matched to a gene: 9. The CDR3 totals 15 residues. The germline CDR1 and CDR2 sequences are SGDLS and YYNGEE.

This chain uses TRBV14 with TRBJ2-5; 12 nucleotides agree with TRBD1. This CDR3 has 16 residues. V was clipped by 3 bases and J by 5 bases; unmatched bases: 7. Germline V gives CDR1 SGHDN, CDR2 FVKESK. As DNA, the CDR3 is TGTGCCAGCAGCCATCCGGGACAGGGGGCTCGGGAGACCCAGTACTTC. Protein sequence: CASSHPGQGARETQYF.

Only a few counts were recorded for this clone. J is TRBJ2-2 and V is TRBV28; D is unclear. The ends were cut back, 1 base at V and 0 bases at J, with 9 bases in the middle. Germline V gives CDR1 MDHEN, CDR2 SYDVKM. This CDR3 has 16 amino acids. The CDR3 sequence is CASSLLVHSNTGELFF. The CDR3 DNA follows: TGTGCCAGCAGTTTATTAGTACACTCGAACACCGGGGAGCTGTTTTTT.

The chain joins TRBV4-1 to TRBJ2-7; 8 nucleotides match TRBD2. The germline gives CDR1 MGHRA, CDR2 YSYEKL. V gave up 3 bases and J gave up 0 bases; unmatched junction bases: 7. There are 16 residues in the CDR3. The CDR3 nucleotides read TGCGCCAGCAGCCACCGACTAGCGTCGAGCTCCTACGAGCAGTACTTC. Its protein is CASSHRLASSSYEQYF.

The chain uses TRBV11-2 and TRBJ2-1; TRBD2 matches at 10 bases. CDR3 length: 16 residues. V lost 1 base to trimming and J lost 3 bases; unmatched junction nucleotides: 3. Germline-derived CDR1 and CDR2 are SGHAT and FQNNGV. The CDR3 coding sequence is TGTGCCAGCAGCTTAGCGGGACTAGCGCTCTACAATGAGCAGTTCTTC. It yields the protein CASSLAGLALYNEQFF.

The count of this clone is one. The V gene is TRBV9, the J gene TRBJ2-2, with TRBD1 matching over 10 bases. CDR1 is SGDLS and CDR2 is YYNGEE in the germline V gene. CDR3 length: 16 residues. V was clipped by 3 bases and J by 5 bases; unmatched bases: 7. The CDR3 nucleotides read TGTGCCAGCAGCGCCTCGGACAGGGGGTTGACCGGGGAGCTGTTTTTT. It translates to CASSASDRGLTGELFF. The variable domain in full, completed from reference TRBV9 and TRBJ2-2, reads DSGVTQTPKHLITATGQRVTLRCSPRSGDLSVYWYQQSLDQGLQFLIQYYNGEERAKGNILERFSAQQFPDLHSELNLSSLELGDSALYFCASSASDRGLTGELFFGEGSRLTVL.

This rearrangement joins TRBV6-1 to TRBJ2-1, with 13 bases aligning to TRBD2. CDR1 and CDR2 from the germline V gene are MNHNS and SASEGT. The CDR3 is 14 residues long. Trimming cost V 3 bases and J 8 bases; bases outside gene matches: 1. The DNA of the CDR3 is TGTGCCAGCAGTGATGGGACTAGCGGGGATGAGCAGTTCTTC. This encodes CASSDGTSGDEQFF.

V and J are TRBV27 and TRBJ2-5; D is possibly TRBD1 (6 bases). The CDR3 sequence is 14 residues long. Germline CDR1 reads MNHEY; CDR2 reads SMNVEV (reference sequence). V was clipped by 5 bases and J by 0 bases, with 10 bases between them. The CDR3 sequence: CASSPRTDQETQYF. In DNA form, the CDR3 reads TGTGCCAGCAGTCCAAGGACAGACCAAGAGACCCAGTACTTC.

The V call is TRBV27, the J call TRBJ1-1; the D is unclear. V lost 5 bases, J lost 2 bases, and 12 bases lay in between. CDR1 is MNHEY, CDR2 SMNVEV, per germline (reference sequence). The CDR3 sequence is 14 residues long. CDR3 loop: CASSPTGSNTEAFF. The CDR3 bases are TGTGCCAGCAGTCCGACCGGGAGTAACACTGAAGCTTTCTTT.

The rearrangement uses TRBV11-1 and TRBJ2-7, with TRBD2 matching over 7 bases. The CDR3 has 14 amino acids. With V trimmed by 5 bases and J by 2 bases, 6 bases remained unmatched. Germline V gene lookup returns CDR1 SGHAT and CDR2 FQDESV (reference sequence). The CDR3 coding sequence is TGTGCCAGCAGCCTAGGGGAGGGAGCCTACGAGCAGTACTTC. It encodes CASSLGEGAYEQYF.

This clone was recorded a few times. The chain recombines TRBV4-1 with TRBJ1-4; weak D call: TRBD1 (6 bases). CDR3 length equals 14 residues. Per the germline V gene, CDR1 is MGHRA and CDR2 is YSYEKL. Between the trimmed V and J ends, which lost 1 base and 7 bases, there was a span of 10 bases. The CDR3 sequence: CASSQGRGAEKLFF. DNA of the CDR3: TGCGCCAGCAGCCAAGGTAGGGGGGCTGAAAAACTGTTTTTT.

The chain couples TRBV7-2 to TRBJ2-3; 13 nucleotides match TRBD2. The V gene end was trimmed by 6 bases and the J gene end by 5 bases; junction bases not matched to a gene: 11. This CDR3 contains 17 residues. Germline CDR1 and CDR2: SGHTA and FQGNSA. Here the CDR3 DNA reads TGTGCCAGCAGATATCATACCGGGACTAGCGGGAAAGATACGCAGTATTTT. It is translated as CASRYHTGTSGKDTQYF.

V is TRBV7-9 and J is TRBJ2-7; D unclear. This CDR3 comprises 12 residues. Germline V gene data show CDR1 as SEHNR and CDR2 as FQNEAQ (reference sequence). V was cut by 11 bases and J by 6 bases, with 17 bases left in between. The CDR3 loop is CASVGRAGEQYF. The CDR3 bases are TGTGCCTCGGTCGGAAGGGCCGGCGAGCAGTACTTC. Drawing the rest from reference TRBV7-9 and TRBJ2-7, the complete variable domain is DTGVSQNPRHKITKRGQNVTFRCDPISEHNRLYWYRQTLGQGPEFLTYFQNEAQLEKSRLLSDRFSAERPKGSFSTLEIQRTEQGDSAMYLCASVGRAGEQYFGPGTRLTVT.

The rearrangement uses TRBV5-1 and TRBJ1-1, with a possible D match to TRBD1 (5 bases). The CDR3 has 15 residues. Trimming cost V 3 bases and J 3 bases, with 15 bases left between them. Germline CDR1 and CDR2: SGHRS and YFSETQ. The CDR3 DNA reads TGCGCCAGCAGCTCCTGGGACGAGGGGCACACTGAAGCTTTCTTT. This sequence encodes CASSSWDEGHTEAFF. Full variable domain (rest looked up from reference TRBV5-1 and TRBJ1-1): KAGVTQTPRYLIKTRGQQVTLSCSPISGHRSVSWYQQTPGQGLQFLFEYFSETQRNKGNFPGRFSGRQFSNSRSEMNVSTLELGDSALYLCASSSWDEGHTEAFFGQGTRLTVV.

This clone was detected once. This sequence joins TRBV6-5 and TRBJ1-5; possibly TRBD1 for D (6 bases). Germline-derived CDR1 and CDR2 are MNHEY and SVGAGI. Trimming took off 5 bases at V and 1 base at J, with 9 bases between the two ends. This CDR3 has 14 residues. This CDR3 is CASSRTASNQPQHF. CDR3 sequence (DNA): TGTGCCAGCAGTAGGACAGCAAGCAATCAGCCCCAGCATTTT.